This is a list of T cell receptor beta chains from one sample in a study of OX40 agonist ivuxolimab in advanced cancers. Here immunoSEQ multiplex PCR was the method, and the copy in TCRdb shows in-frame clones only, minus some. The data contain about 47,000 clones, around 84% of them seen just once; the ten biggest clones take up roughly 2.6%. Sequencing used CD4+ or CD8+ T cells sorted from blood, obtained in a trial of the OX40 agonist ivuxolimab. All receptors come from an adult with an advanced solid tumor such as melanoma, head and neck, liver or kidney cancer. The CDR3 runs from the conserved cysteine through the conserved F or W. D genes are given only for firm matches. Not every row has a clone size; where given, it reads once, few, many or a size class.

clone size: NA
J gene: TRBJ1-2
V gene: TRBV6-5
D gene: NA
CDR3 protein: CASSFGGGRDYGYTF
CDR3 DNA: TGTGCCAGCAGTTTCGGGGGGGGGCGCGATTATGGCTACACCTTC

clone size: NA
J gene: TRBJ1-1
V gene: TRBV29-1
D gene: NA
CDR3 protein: CSVGLGNEAFF
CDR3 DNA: TGCAGCGTAGGACTGGGGAATGAAGCTTTCTTT

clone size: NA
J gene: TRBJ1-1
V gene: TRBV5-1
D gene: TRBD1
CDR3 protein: CASSKLDRGNTEAFF
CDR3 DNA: TGCGCCAGCAGCAAATTGGACAGGGGGAACACTGAAGCTTTCTTT

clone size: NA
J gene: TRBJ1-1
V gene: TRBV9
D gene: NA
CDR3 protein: CASSPQGFGTEAFF
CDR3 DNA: TGTGCCAGCAGCCCACAGGGTTTCGGAACTGAAGCTTTCTTT

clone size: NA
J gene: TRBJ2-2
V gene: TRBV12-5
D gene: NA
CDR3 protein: CASGLVGRGELFF
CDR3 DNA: TGTGCTAGTGGTTTGGTAGGGCGCGGGGAGCTGTTTTTT

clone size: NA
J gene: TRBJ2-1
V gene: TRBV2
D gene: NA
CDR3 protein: CASSVERHEQFF
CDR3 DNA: TGTGCCAGCAGTGTTGAGCGGCATGAGCAGTTCTTC

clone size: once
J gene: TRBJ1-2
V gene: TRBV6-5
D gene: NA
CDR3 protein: CASSYLDNYGYTF
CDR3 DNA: TGTGCCAGCAGTTATCTCGACAACTATGGCTACACCTTC

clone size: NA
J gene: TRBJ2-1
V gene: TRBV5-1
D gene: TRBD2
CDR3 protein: CASSLNEAGAYNEQFF
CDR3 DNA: TGCGCCAGCAGCTTAAATGAGGCGGGAGCCTACAATGAGCAGTTCTTC

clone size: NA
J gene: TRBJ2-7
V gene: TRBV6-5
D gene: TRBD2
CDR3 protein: CASSTREGGPYEQYF
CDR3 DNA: TGTGCCAGCAGTACACGGGAGGGAGGGCCCTACGAGCAGTACTTC

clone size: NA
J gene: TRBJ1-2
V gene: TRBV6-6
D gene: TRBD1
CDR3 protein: CASRKQGAPRGYTF
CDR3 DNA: TGTGCCAGCAGGAAACAGGGGGCGCCCCGTGGCTACACCTTC

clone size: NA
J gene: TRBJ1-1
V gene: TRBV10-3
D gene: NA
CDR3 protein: CAISAGRGLNTEAFF
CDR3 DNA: TGTGCCATCAGTGCGGGAAGGGGATTGAACACTGAAGCTTTCTTT

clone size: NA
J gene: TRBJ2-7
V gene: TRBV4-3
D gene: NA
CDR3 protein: CASSQDPQEPYEQYF
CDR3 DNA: TGCGCCAGCAGCCAAGATCCACAGGAACCCTACGAGCAGTACTTC

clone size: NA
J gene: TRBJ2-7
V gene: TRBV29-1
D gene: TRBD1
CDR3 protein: CSVGGARTGSSYEQYF
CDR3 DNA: TGCAGCGTTGGTGGTGCTCGGACAGGATCCTCCTACGAGCAGTACTTC

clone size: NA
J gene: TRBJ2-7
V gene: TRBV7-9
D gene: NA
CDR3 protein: CASRTDKGPYEQYF
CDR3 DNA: TGTGCCAGCAGAACGGACAAGGGCCCCTACGAGCAGTACTTC

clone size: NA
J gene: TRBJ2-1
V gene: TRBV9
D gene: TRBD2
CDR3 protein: CASSVGLAGFYNEQFF
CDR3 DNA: TGTGCCAGCAGCGTAGGACTAGCGGGATTCTACAATGAGCAGTTCTTC

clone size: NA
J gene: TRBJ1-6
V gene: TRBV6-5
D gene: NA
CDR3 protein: CASRTPGTGNSPLHF
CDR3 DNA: TGTGCCAGCAGGACCCCCGGGACGGGGAATTCACCCCTCCACTTT

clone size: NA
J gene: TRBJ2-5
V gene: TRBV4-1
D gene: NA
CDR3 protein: CASSHPKDGNRRETQYF
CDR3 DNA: TGCGCCAGCAGCCATCCGAAGGACGGGAATCGCAGGGAGACCCAGTACTTC

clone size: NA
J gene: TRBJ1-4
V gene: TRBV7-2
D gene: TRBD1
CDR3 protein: CASSLGGQGARKLFF
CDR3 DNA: TGTGCCAGCAGCTTAGGCGGACAGGGGGCCCGAAAACTGTTTTTT

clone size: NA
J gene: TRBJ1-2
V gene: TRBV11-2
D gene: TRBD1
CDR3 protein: CASSLVSGTGNYGYTF
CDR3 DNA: TGTGCCAGCAGCTTAGTGTCCGGGACAGGCAACTATGGCTACACCTTC

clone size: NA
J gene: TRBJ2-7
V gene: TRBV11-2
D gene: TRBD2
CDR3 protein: CASSFGGGAYEQYF
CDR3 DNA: TGCGCCAGCAGCTTCGGCGGGGGGGCCTACGAGCAGTACTTC

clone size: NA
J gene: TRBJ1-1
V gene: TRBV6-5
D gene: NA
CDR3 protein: CASTIAGDFEAFF
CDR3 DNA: TGTGCCAGCACCATAGCTGGGGACTTTGAAGCTTTCTTT

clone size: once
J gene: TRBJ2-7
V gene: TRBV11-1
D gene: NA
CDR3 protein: CASSLDYHRITYEQYF
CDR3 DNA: TGTGCCAGCAGCTTAGATTATCACAGGATCACCTACGAGCAGTACTTC

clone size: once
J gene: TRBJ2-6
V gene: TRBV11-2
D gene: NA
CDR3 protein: CASSLTGTGANVLTF
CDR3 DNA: TGTGCCAGCAGCTTAACAGGGACCGGGGCCAACGTCCTGACTTTC

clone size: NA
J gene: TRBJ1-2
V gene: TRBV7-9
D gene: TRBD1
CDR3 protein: CASSLGTGLLYGYTF
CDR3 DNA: TGTGCCAGCAGCTTAGGGACAGGGCTTCTCTATGGCTACACCTTC

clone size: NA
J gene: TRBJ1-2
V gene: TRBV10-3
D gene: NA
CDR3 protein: CAISESVAGRGYGYTF
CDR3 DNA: TGTGCCATCAGTGAGTCGGTAGCAGGTCGGGGCTATGGCTACACCTTC

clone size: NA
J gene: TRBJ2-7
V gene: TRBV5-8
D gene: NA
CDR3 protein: CASSPGRSYEQYF
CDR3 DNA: TGTGCCAGCAGCCCGGGACGCTCCTACGAGCAGTACTTC

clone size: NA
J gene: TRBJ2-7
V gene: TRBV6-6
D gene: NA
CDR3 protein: CASYEQYF
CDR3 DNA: TGTGCCAGCTACGAGCAGTACTTC

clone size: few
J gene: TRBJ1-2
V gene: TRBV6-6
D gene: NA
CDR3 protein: CASSSPPDSDYGYTF
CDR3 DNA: TGTGCCAGCAGCTCACCCCCGGACAGTGACTATGGCTACACCTTC

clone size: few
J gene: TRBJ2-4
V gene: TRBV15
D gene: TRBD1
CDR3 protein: CATSSRQGGQGIQYF
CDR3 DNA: TGTGCCACCAGCAGCAGACAGGGCGGACAGGGCATTCAGTACTTC

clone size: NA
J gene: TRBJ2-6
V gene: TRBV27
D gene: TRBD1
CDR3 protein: CASTGTGGIGANVLTF
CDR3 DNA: TGTGCCAGCACCGGGACAGGGGGCATTGGGGCCAACGTCCTGACTTTC

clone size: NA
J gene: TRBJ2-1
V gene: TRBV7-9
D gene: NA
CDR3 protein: CASSLAGLGRMNEQFF
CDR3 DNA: TGTGCCAGCAGCTTAGCGGGTCTAGGGCGGATGAATGAGCAGTTCTTC

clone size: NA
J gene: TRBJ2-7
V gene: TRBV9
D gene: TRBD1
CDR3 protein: CASSVEAGGSYEQYF
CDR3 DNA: TGTGCCAGCAGCGTAGAGGCAGGGGGTTCCTACGAGCAGTACTTC

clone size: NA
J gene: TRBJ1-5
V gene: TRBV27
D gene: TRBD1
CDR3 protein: CASSFRHPIRGYGNQPQHF
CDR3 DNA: TGTGCCAGCAGTTTCCGCCACCCAATCAGGGGGTATGGCAATCAGCCCCAGCATTTT

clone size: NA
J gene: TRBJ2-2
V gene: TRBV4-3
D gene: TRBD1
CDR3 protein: CASSQVNGQGTGELFF
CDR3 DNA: TGCGCCAGCAGCCAAGTAAACGGACAGGGGACCGGGGAGCTGTTTTTT

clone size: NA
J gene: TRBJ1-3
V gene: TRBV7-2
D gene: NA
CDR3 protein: CASSSGPGSGNTIYF
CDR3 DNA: TGTGCCAGCAGCTCCGGCCCGGGGTCTGGAAACACCATATATTTT

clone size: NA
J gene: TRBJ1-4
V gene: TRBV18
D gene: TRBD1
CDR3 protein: CASSRSFEGQVFF
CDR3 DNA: TGTGCCAGCTCACGTTCATTTGAAGGACAGGTGTTTTTT

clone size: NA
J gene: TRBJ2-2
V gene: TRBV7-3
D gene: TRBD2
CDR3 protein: CASSPSSSGVNTGELFF
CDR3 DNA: TGTGCCAGCAGCCCGTCCTCTAGCGGGGTGAACACCGGGGAGCTGTTTTTT

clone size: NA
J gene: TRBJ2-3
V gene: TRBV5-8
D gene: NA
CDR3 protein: CASSPGSGTQYF
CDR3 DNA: TGTGCCAGCAGCCCAGGGAGCGGTACGCAGTATTTT

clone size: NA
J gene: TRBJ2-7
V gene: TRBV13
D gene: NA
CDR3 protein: CASSAGTPKGYEQYF
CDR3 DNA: TGTGCCAGCAGCGCCGGGACTCCGAAGGGCTACGAGCAGTACTTC

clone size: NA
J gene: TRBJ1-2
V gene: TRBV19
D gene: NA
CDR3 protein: CASIQDSLLPYGYTF
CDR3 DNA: TGTGCCAGTATCCAGGACAGTCTCCTACCCTATGGCTACACCTTC

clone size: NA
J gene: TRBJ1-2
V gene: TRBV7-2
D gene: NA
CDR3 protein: CASNQIGGAGGYGYTF
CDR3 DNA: TGTGCCAGCAACCAAATCGGGGGTGCCGGTGGCTATGGCTACACCTTC

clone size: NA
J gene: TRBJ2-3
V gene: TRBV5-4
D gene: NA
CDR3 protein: CASSLVRGGQITDTQYF
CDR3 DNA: TGTGCCAGCAGCTTGGTAAGGGGGGGGCAAATCACAGATACGCAGTATTTT

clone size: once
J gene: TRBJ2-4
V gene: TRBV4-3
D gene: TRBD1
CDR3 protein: CASSQPGTGKNIQYF
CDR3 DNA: TGCGCCAGCAGCCAGCCCGGGACAGGGAAAAACATTCAGTACTTC

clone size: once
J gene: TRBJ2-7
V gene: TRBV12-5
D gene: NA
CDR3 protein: CASGSGARYEQYF
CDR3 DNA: TGTGCTAGTGGTTCGGGTGCCCGATACGAGCAGTACTTC

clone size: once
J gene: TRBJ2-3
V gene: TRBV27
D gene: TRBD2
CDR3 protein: CASSWTSVFTDTQYF
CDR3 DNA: TGTGCCAGCAGTTGGACTAGCGTTTTTACAGATACGCAGTATTTT

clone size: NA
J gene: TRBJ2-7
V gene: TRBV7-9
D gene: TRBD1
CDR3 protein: CASSSPGQTYEQYF
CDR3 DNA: TGTGCCAGCAGCTCTCCGGGACAGACCTACGAGCAGTACTTC

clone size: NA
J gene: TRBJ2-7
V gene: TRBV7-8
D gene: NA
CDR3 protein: CASSPPDGQAYEQYF
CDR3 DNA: TGTGCCAGCAGCCCCCCGGACGGGCAGGCCTACGAGCAGTACTTC

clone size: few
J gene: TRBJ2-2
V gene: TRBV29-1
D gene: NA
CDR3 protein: CSVPWPDGTGELFF
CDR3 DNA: TGCAGCGTTCCTTGGCCCGATGGCACCGGGGAGCTGTTTTTT